This T cell receptor (beta chain) was sequenced during a study of blood T cell repertoires in COVID-19. The CDR3 consists of 13 residues. Germline V gives CDR1 MNHEY, CDR2 SVGAGI. Trimming removed 8 bases at V and 2 bases at J, with 9 bases between. The method was immunoSEQ multiplex PCR; TCRdb's version includes in-frame clones alone and lacks a portion of them. The sample has 200,000 to 300,000 clones; roughly 84% are singletons. This sequence was found in a woman in her forties who had recovered from COVID-19. V gene TRBV6-5 combines with J gene TRBJ1-4, with a possible D match to TRBD1 (5 bases). Sequenced input: peripheral blood. The CDR3 bases are TGTGCCAGCCGGGAGGGGACTAATGAAAAACTGTTTTTT. It yields the protein CASREGTNEKLFF.